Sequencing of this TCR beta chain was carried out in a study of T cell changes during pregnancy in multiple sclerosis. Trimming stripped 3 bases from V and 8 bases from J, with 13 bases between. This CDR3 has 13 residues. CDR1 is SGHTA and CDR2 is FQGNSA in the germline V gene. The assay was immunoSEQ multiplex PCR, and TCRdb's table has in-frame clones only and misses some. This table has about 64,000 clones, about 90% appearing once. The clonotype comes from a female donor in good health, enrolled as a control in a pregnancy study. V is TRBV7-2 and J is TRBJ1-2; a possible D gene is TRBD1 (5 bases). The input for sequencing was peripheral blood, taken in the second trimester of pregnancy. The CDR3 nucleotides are TGTGCCAGCAGCTTGGGGGGACCGCGGGGCTACACCTTC. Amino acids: CASSLGGPRGYTF.